The clone carrying this T cell receptor (beta chain) was seen many times. The data were taken from a study of CD8 T cells in ankylosing spondylitis. TCRdb used MiXCR to reprocess the 5' RACE reads, holding one entry per CDR3 protein. The repertoire has roughly 260,000 distinct CDR3 sequences, roughly 20% of them found once; the top ten carry around 7.8%. Trimming took off 1 base at V and 0 bases at J, with 11 bases between the two ends. Germline values: CDR1 SQVTM, CDR2 ANQGSEA. The CDR3 sequence is 15 residues long. The sequencing sample was made of blood, either unsorted or a sorted T cell fraction (not recorded which). The V call is TRBV29-1, the J call TRBJ2-3, with D possibly TRBD2 on 6 matching bases. The TCR originated in a male donor with ankylosing spondylitis or in good health (not recorded which). CDR3 sequence (DNA): TGCAGCGTTGAAGGAAGAGGAGGGAGCACAGATACGCAGTATTTT. Residues: CSVEGRGGSTDTQYF.